This entry concerns a single TCR beta chain. The target of this receptor is not known. Base qualities are not at hand, and no much larger clone is one base apart. Inclusion was restricted to participants for whom at least one PBMC sample before ART initiation and at least two post-ART samples were available. All participants with HIV were treated in the United States of America. Cryopreserved samples of 1-10 million PBMC were thawed and washed before DNA extraction. At the time of the earliest PBMC sample, participants with HIV were aged between roughly 20 and 54 years. Per participant, PBMC samples came from 1-4 timepoints prior to ART initiation and 2-8 timepoints following ART initiation, for a median of 7 samples. For every participant, serial HIV viral load, CD4+ T-cell count, ART history and demographic data were obtained. Using a Qiagen kit on a QIAcube, genomic DNA was extracted from unsorted PBMC, with samples processed in batches of 12.

The data were obtained in a study of long-term antiretroviral therapy in people with HIV (dated by TCRdb to about 2022). Context from the whole study: The earliest samples were collected roughly a decade before the 2015 WHO recommendation for immediate ART, at a time when ART was usually postponed until CD4 counts fell. No cross-contamination during QIAcube processing was shown when test extractions of a monoclonal T-cell line were performed alongside 33 polyclonal samples. A total of roughly 200 cryopreserved PBMC samples came from approximately 30 adults with confirmed HIV infection and were collected serially over a mean of about 6 years (range 1-12). This retrospective serial study examined whether starting ART and sustained HIV suppression were associated with changes in the composition and diversity of the TRB repertoire in peripheral blood. Among the 30 or so participants with HIV, eleven were female. Beyond this particular receptor, the publication reports: Because pre-ART samples had limited cell numbers, unsorted PBMC were profiled rather than sorted CD4+ and CD8+ T cells. Inferences about post-ART repertoire changes are limited because no data were available on ART adherence, viral resistance or therapy changes. Owing to limited PBMC availability, only the TCR beta chain was sequenced, without alpha chain pairing. The repertoire was dominated across all time points by expanded TRB clones identified before ART initiation, although this dominance was seen to fluctuate and to decrease in many PLHIV after ART. Narrower CDR3 length ranges were observed in HIV repertoires than in controls, and an antigen-experienced repertoire with only a slight naive shift after ART was suggested by the network structure. Samples dated from the mid-2000s to the late 2010s, and the ART regimens used may be less effective than current ones. Starting ART was linked to a significant rise in TRB diversity, yet even with long-term ART the diversity remained significantly lower than in transplant donor controls.

The immunoSEQ hsTCRB v3.0 assay was used at survey level resolution for TRB variable region sequencing. A depth of roughly 35,000-55,000 T-cell genomes per sample was targeted for TRB sequencing. An Illumina MiSeq with a v3 150-cycle kit was used to sequence the pooled TRB libraries. Regarding the original processing steps: Repertoire analysis was performed in R inside a reproducible Nextflow workflow that covered QC, data transformation and analysis. LymphoSeq2, an R package for exploring AIRR-Seq data, was used to implement custom analyses. After excluding several samples that yielded fewer than 5000 total TRB sequences, some 190 HIV repertoires remained for analysis. Among the roughly 190 retained HIV repertoires, around 60 were collected before ART initiation and approximately 130 were collected after ART initiation. Repertoires were downsampled to 5000 TRB nucleotide sequences, with summary statistics averaged over 100 downsampling iterations. TRB sequences were retained for analysis only if CDR3 regions of at least seven amino acids were present. Two measures captured diversity: a Shannon entropy-derived clonality score and the Gini coefficient. Repertoire networks linked the top 5000 CDR3 amino acid sequences whenever two sequences differed by an edit distance of one. Antigen specificity groups and MHC restriction were predicted for TRB CDR3 amino acid sequences with GLIPH2. Known CMV, EBV, HIV or tissue antigen associations were flagged by matching CDR3 amino acid sequences against VDJdb and McPAS-TCR. Pre-ART, post-ART and control groups were compared with Wilcoxon signed-rank tests and Holm-Bonferroni correction. TCRdb retrieved this table from immuneACCESS and kept in-frame rearrangements only. Not all clones are present; in checked studies, unresolved V genes account for under half, and no reason is known for the remainder. The DNA gave D and trimming, while V, J and clone size come from that table. In this sample the table shows some 14,000 clones, about 79% of which occur a single time. Around 20% of the sample is taken by the ten largest.

From cysteine to phenylalanine, the CDR3 is 16 amino acids long. Only CDR3 DNA remains: 48 bases, in frame from the first base. CDR1 is given as SGHVS and CDR2 as FQNEAQ, both from the germline V gene. The V end loses 4 bases and the J end loses 7 bases, and a stretch of 22 bases separates them. The sequence was collected from a man in his forties with HIV. Recombination joined TRBV7-8 with TRBJ1-2; a weak D assignment points to TRBD1 (5 bases agree). The sequencing here drew on unsorted PBMCs, taken just before starting antiretroviral therapy. Here the CDR3 is given as CASSSGWGSGFSGYTF. The DNA is TGTGCCAGCAGCTCCGGTTGGGGGAGCGGGTTCTCTGGCTACACCTTC.